Each of the 27 T cell receptor beta chains below was sequenced from the same sample in a study of blood T cell repertoires in COVID-19 (dated by TCRdb to the early 2020s). The library was made by the immunoSEQ multiplex PCR assay. In TCRdb, the immuneACCESS table is reduced to in-frame sequences with V and J assigned. These tables do not hold every clone; where another copy was compared, an unresolved V gene accounts for under half, and the others remain unexplained. The sample table contains more than 150,000 clones; only one count was recorded for over 80% of them. 5.5% to 7.5% of the sample is in the top ten clones. Sequencing was carried out using peripheral blood. The source is a woman in her thirties or forties with acute or convalescent COVID-19.

This chain joins TRBV30 and TRBJ1-5; a weak D match, TRBD1 (6 bases). Germline V lookup: CDR1 GTSNPN, CDR2 SVGIG (reference sequence). V was trimmed by 5 bases and J by 2 bases, leaving 16 bases between them. CDR3 size: 15 residues. Here the CDR3 reads CAWAQSGAGNQPQHF. CDR3 in DNA: TGTGCCTGGGCTCAGTCAGGGGCGGGCAATCAGCCCCAGCATTTT.

The V call is TRBV2, the J call TRBJ1-5; possible D gene TRBD1, 5 bases. Trimming cost V 10 bases and J 6 bases, with 19 bases left between them. CDR3 length: 14 amino acids. Per germline, CDR1 SNHLY and CDR2 FYNNEI. The CDR3 DNA reads TGTGCCATAAAACAAGATTCTAGGGGTCAGCCCCAGCATTTT. Encoded protein: CAIKQDSRGQPQHF.

Only a few counts were recorded for this clone. The V call is TRBV24-1, the J call TRBJ2-1; 7 bases line up with TRBD1. V lost 5 bases and J lost 8; bases outside the gene matches: 8. CDR1 and CDR2 (germline): KGHDR, SFDVKD. The CDR3 spans 14 residues. The chain's CDR3 is CATSVLDREHEQFF. The DNA of the CDR3 is TGTGCCACCAGTGTCCTAGACAGGGAGCATGAGCAGTTCTTC.

The V call is TRBV29-1, the J call TRBJ2-7; no clear D gene. CDR3 length equals 12 residues. The V gene's germline CDR1 is SQVTM and CDR2 ANQGSEA. V lost 6 bases, J lost 1 base, and 10 bases lay in between. CDR3: CSVQVLSYEQYF. The CDR3 DNA sequence: TGCAGCGTCCAAGTACTGTCCTACGAGCAGTACTTC.

V is TRBV6-5 and J is TRBJ2-7; 7 bases match TRBD1. From germline, CDR1 is MNHEY and CDR2 SVGAGI. J lost 0 bases, V lost 6 bases, and 8 bases had no gene match. This CDR3 is 15 amino acids long. The CDR3 loop is CASRPGQQLSYEQYF. The DNA for the CDR3 is TGTGCCAGCAGGCCGGGACAGCAACTCTCCTACGAGCAGTACTTC.

The chain employs TRBV7-9 and TRBJ1-6; D gene unclear. CDR3 size: 14 residues. The V and J ends lost 3 bases and 7 bases respectively, with 10 bases between them. Germline V CDR1 and CDR2: SEHNR, FQNEAQ (reference sequence). CDR3 in amino acids: CASSFSVSNSPLHF. The CDR3 region has the DNA TGTGCCAGCAGCTTCTCGGTATCGAATTCACCCCTCCACTTT.

The chain couples TRBV5-4 to TRBJ2-5; TRBD1 matches at 12 bases. Per germline, CDR1 SGHNT and CDR2 YYREEE (reference sequence). This CDR3 contains 15 residues. Trimming at V came to 4 bases and at J to 5 bases, leaving 6 bases not matched to a gene. In DNA, the CDR3 is TGTGCCAGCAGCCCCGGGACAGGGGGCCGGGAGACCCAGTACTTC. Residues: CASSPGTGGRETQYF.

V gene TRBV2 combines with J gene TRBJ2-7; 7 positions agree with TRBD1. CDR1 and CDR2 from the germline V gene are SNHLY and FYNNEI. The length of the CDR3 is 15 residues. The ends lost 8 bases at V and 7 bases at J; junction bases unmatched: 17. As DNA, the CDR3 is TGTGCCAGCCAACCGACAGGGCGAATTGATTCGGAGCAGTACTTC. Translating gives CASQPTGRIDSEQYF.

This clone was observed a handful of times. The chain has TRBV7-2 and TRBJ1-4, with D possibly being TRBD1 (6 bases). The ends were cut back, 3 bases at V and 3 bases at J, with 8 bases in the middle. CDR1 SGHTA and CDR2 FQGNSA come from the germline V gene. The CDR3 covers 14 residues. CDR3 sequence: CASSFQGPNEKLFF. CDR3 bases: TGTGCCAGCAGCTTTCAGGGGCCTAATGAAAAACTGTTTTTT.

The chain has TRBV7-8 and TRBJ1-2; D might be TRBD1 (5 bases). The CDR3 length is 14 residues. The V gene lost 5 bases and the J gene lost 0 bases, with 10 bases spanning the gap. Germline values: CDR1 SGHVS, CDR2 FQNEAQ. The CDR3 protein is CASSHDSSNYGYTF. For the CDR3, the DNA is TGTGCCAGCAGCCACGACAGCTCTAACTATGGCTACACCTTC.

The rearrangement uses TRBV7-6 and TRBJ2-3; TRBD1 matches 8 bases. The CDR3 consists of 15 residues. Germline lookup yields CDR1 SGHVS and CDR2 FNYEAQ. V gave up 5 bases and J gave up 5 bases; unmatched junction bases: 9. CDR3 residues: CASSAPGGAGDTQYF. CDR3 in DNA: TGTGCCAGCAGCGCTCCAGGGGGCGCTGGAGATACGCAGTATTTT.

V usage is TRBV7-2 and J usage is TRBJ1-2, with a tentative D call TRBD1 (5 bases). This CDR3 is built from 15 residues. Trimming removed 2 bases from V and 3 bases from J, with 13 bases in between. Germline CDR1 and CDR2: SGHTA and FQGNSA. The DNA for the CDR3 is TGTGCCAGCAGCTTAAGTGGGGCGTCCCACTATGGCTACACCTTC. It codes for CASSLSGASHYGYTF.

The CDR3 protein is CASTLDRNYGYTF. The CDR3 bases are TGTGCCAGCACTTTGGACAGGAACTATGGCTACACCTTC. V gene TRBV5-6 combines with J gene TRBJ1-2, with 7 bases that match TRBD1. CDR3 length equals 13 residues. Unmatched junction bases numbered 4, after V lost 6 bases and J lost 2 bases. In germline, CDR1 is SGHDT, CDR2 YYEEEE.

This chain joins TRBV7-3 and TRBJ1-6, with TRBD1 as a possible D gene (6 bases). The V gene's germline CDR1 is SGHTA and CDR2 FQGTGA. CDR3 length equals 15 residues. V lost 2 bases, J lost 7 bases, and 12 bases lay in between. CDR3 nucleotides: TGTGCCAGCAGCTTATGGGGGGGCTCCAATTCACCCCTCCACTTT. It encodes CASSLWGGSNSPLHF.

The chain combines TRBV4-2 with TRBJ1-4; D is unresolved. The V end lost 2 bases, the J end lost 5 bases, and 6 bases lay between the germline ends. Germline CDR1 is LGHNA and CDR2 is YNFKEQ. The CDR3 has 13 amino acids. In DNA, the CDR3 is TGTGCCAGCAGCCAACCCAAAAATGAAAAACTGTTTTTT. Translating it yields CASSQPKNEKLFF.

The chain is built from TRBV5-1 and TRBJ2-5; 8 bases align to TRBD2. Germline assignment: CDR1 SGHRS and CDR2 YFSETQ. There are 15 residues in the CDR3. The trim removed 0 bases at V and 5 bases at J, leaving 6 bases unmatched. CDR3 sequence: CASSLGVAGLETQYF. CDR3 DNA: TGCGCCAGCAGCTTGGGGGTAGCGGGGTTGGAGACCCAGTACTTC. Full variable domain (missing parts from reference TRBV5-1 and TRBJ2-5): KAGVTQTPRYLIKTRGQQVTLSCSPISGHRSVSWYQQTPGQGLQFLFEYFSETQRNKGNFPGRFSGRQFSNSRSEMNVSTLELGDSALYLCASSLGVAGLETQYFGPGTRLLVL.

This CDR3 reads CASSNRDRVFYEQYF. As DNA, the CDR3 is TGTGCCAGCAGTAACCGGGACAGGGTCTTCTACGAGCAGTACTTC. The V gene is TRBV2, the J gene TRBJ2-7, with 9 bases aligning to TRBD1. Per the germline V gene, CDR1 is SNHLY and CDR2 is FYNNEI. Trimming removed 5 bases from V and 3 bases from J; junction bases left unmatched: 8. The CDR3 consists of 15 residues.

As to this clone: The junction and the germline gene differ at one end; a read error may be behind it. The J gene is TRBJ1-4, the V gene TRBV24-1; D might be TRBD1 (6 bases). Germline V lookup: CDR1 KGHDR, CDR2 SFDVKD. The length of the CDR3 is 14 residues. The CDR3 bases are TGTGCCCCACCACAGGGACCAACTAATGAAAAGCTGTTTTTT. Amino acids: CAPPQGPTNEKLFF.

This clone was detected only a few times. The chain combines TRBV3-1 (or the pseudogene TRBV3-2) with TRBJ2-2; no firm D call. This CDR3 comprises 16 residues. Germline V gene sequence: CDR1 LGHDT, CDR2 YNNKEL (reference sequence). V lost 1 base, J lost 4 bases, and 13 bases lay in between. The CDR3 region is CASSQGGSLGTGELFF. CDR3 DNA sequence: TGTGCCAGCAGCCAAGGCGGTTCTCTGGGCACCGGGGAGCTGTTTTTT.

The CDR3 DNA follows: TGTGCCAGCAGTCCCGGGGGGGGGCGGATCACCTACGAGCAGTACTTC. Translated: CASSPGGGRITYEQYF. This chain links TRBV28 with TRBJ2-7, with TRBD2 matching 8 bases. The germline CDR1 and CDR2 sequences are MDHEN and SYDVKM. Trimming at V came to 5 bases and at J to 2 bases, leaving 11 bases not matched to a gene. This CDR3 has 16 residues.

The chain is built from TRBV19 and TRBJ2-5; tentative D call: TRBD1 (6 bases). This CDR3 is 14 amino acids long. The V and J ends lost 3 bases and 5 bases respectively, with 13 bases between them. CDR1 and CDR2 (germline): LNHDA, SQIVND (reference sequence). For the CDR3, the DNA is TGTGCCAGTAGTATCGGGCAGGGGTGGGAGACCCAGTACTTC. It translates to CASSIGQGWETQYF.

The V gene is TRBV7-6, the J gene TRBJ1-6; 10 positions agree with TRBD1. With V trimmed by 5 bases and J by 10 bases, 11 bases remained unmatched. Germline V gene data show CDR1 as SGHVS and CDR2 as FNYEAQ. CDR3 length: 16 residues. The CDR3 DNA sequence: TGTGCCAGCAGCCTCAGCGGACAGGGGGATGGATCACCCCTCCACTTT. Translation: CASSLSGQGDGSPLHF.

V is TRBV10-1 and J is TRBJ2-3, with 10 bases that match TRBD2. The V and J ends lost 3 bases and 6 bases, in that order; junction bases with no gene match: 12. Germline V gene lookup returns CDR1 WNHNN and CDR2 SYGVQD (reference sequence). The CDR3 loop spans 17 amino acids. This CDR3 reads CASSDSFASGGRDTQYF. CDR3 coding DNA: TGCGCCAGCAGTGATAGTTTTGCTAGCGGGGGCCGGGATACGCAGTATTTT.

The CDR3 loop is CASSSGLYGYTF. CDR3 DNA sequence: TGTGCCAGCTCATCGGGACTTTATGGCTACACCTTC. The chain is built from TRBV18 and TRBJ1-2; a weak D match, TRBD1 (5 bases). This CDR3 region has 12 residues. The germline V and J ends were trimmed by 5 bases and 5 bases, with 9 bases remaining between them. Germline loops: CDR1 KGHSH, CDR2 LQKENI.

The chain couples TRBV28 to TRBJ1-1; 8 nucleotides line up with TRBD1. The CDR3 runs to 15 residues. Germline V CDR1 and CDR2: MDHEN, SYDVKM. The trim removed 6 bases at V and 1 base at J, leaving 7 bases unmatched. The CDR3 nucleotides are TGTGCCAGCAGGGGGTTTGGGACAGGGAACACTGAAGCTTTCTTT. Translated, it gives CASRGFGTGNTEAFF.

The chain employs TRBV6-2 or TRBV6-3 and TRBJ2-1; weak D call: TRBD1 (6 bases). Germline V lookup: CDR1 MNHEY, CDR2 SVGEGT. V was pared by 6 bases and J by 6 bases, with 12 bases between. This CDR3 is 13 amino acids long. The CDR3 bases are TGTGCCAGCAGCAAACAGGGCCGCAATGAGCAGTTCTTC. The encoded protein is CASSKQGRNEQFF.

This clone was observed a few times. The chain joins TRBV3-1 (or the pseudogene TRBV3-2) to TRBJ2-7; D gene unclear. The CDR3 runs to 13 residues. The germline V gene encodes CDR1 LGHDT and CDR2 YNNKEL (reference sequence). V was shortened by 3 bases and J by 0 bases, with 6 bases between the two germline ends. CDR3 coding DNA: TGTGCCAGCAGCCACTACAGCTCCTACGAGCAGTACTTC. Protein sequence: CASSHYSSYEQYF.